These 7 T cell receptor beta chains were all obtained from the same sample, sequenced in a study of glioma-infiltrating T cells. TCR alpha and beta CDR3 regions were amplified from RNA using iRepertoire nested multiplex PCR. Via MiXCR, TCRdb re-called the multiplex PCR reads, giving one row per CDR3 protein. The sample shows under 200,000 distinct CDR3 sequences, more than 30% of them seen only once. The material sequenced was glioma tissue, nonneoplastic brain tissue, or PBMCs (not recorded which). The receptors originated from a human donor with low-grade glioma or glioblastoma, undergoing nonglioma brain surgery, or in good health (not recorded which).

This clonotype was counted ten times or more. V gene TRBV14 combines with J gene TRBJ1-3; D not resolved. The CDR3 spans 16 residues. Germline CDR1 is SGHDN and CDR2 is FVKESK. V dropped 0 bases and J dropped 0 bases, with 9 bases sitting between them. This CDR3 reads CASSQDLSISGNTIYF. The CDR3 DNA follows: TGTGCCAGCAGCCAAGATCTCAGTATCTCTGGAAACACCATATATTTT.

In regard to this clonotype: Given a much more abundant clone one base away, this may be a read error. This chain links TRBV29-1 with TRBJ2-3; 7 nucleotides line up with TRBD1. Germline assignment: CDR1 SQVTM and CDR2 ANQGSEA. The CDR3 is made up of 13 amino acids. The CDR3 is CSVVLLGTDMQYF. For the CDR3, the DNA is TGCAGCGTTGTCCTGCTGGGGACAGATATGCAGTATTTT.

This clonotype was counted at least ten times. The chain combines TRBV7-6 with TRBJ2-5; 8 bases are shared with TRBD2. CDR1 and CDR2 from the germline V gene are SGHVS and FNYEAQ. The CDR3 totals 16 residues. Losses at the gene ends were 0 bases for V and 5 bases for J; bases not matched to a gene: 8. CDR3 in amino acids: CASSLAWSGRGETQYF. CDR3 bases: TGTGCCAGCAGCTTAGCGTGGAGCGGGAGAGGTGAGACCCAGTACTTC.

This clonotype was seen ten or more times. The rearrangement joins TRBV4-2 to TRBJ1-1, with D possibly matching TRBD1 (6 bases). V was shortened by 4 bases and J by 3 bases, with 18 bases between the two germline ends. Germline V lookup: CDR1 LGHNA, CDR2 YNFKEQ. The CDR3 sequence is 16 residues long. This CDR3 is CASSPLGEGGDTEAFF. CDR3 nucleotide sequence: TGTGCCAGCAGCCCCCTGGGTGAAGGGGGGGACACTGAAGCTTTCTTT.

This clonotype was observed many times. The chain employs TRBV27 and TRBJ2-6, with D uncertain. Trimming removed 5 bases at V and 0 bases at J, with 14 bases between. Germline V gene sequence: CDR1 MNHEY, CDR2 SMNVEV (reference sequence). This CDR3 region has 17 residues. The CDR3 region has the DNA TGTGCCAGCAGTCTCACAGCAACACCCTCTGGGGCCAACGTCCTGACTTTC. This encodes CASSLTATPSGANVLTF.

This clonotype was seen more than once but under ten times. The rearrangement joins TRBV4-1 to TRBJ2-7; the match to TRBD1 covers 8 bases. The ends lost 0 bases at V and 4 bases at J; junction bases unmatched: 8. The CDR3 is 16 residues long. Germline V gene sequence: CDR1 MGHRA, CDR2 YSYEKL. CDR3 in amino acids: CASSQDGPGGLYEQYF. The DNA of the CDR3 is TGCGCCAGCAGCCAAGACGGGCCAGGGGGCCTTTACGAGCAGTACTTC.

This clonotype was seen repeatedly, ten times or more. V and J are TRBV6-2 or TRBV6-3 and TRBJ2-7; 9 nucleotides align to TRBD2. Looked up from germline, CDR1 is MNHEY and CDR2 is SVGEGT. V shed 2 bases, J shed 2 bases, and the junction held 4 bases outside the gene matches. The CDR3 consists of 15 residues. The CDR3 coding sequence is TGTGCCAGCAGTTACGGGACTAGCCCGACCTACGAGCAGTACTTC. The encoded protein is CASSYGTSPTYEQYF.